The rows below give T cell receptor beta chains drawn from one sample of a study of cytomegalovirus exposure and HLA in healthy donors. Some clones are missing from TCRdb's copy, which holds only in-frame ones; the method was immunoSEQ multiplex PCR. The sample has about 130,000 clones; around 78% are singletons. The sequenced material came from PBMCs. All receptors come from a man aged 18 to 30 in good health and CMV-seropositive. Both conserved end residues are part of each CDR3. D genes are given only for firm matches. Some rows have no size entry. The others give once, few or many, or a class for an expanded clone.

-,TRBV18,TRBJ2-2,-,TGTGCCAGCTCAGAACACCCGAACACCGGGGAGCTGTTTTTT,CASSEHPNTGELFF
-,TRBV7-9,TRBJ2-1,TRBD1,TGTGCCAGCAGCTTATTCGACAGGGGTGATGAGCAGTTCTTC,CASSLFDRGDEQFF
few,TRBV6-6,TRBJ1-3,-,TGTGCCAGCAGAGTCTACAGCCTTGGAAACACCATATATTTT,CASRVYSLGNTIYF
-,TRBV10-3,TRBJ1-6,TRBD1,TGTGCCATCAGCAGGGACAGGGTTAATTCACCCCTCCACTTT,CAISRDRVNSPLHF
-,TRBV19,TRBJ2-7,TRBD1,TGTGCCAGTAGTATAGGAGGGGGCAGCGTCTACGAGCAGTACTTC,CASSIGGGSVYEQYF
-,TRBV11-3,TRBJ1-6,TRBD1,TGTGCCAGCAGCTTAGGACAGGGAAACTCACCCCTCCACTTT,CASSLGQGNSPLHF
-,TRBV18,TRBJ1-6,-,TGTGCCAGCTCACCCGCGGACAGACATTCACCCCTCCACTTT,CASSPADRHSPLHF
once,TRBV28,TRBJ1-6,-,TGTGCCAGCACCGCGGGAGGTCCGGGTCATACGAATTCACCCCTCCACTTT,CASTAGGPGHTNSPLHF
few,TRBV6-5,TRBJ2-1,TRBD1,TGTGCCAGCAGCCTACAGGGGAATGAGCAGTTCTTC,CASSLQGNEQFF
-,TRBV5-1,TRBJ1-4,-,TGCGCCAGCAGCGGGGGGGACGCAACTAATGAAAAACTGTTTTTT,CASSGGDATNEKLFF
-,TRBV10-1,TRBJ2-1,TRBD2,TGCGCCAGCAGTGAGTCGAAGTTGACTAGCGGGGGTCGTGAGCAGTTCTTC,CASSESKLTSGGREQFF
-,TRBV15,TRBJ2-7,-,TGTGCCACCAGCCCTCCTAGCGAACATCTTACCTACGAGCAGTACTTC,CATSPPSEHLTYEQYF
once,TRBV7-2,TRBJ1-4,TRBD1,TGTGCCAGCAGCCCAGGGACAGGGAGTGAAAAACTGTTTTTT,CASSPGTGSEKLFF
-,TRBV7-8,TRBJ2-3,TRBD2,TGTGCCAGCAGCTTAGTGGTGGCGGGGGGAAGCACAGATACGCAGTATTTT,CASSLVVAGGSTDTQYF
-,TRBV10-2,TRBJ2-3,-,TGCGCCAGCAGTGACCTTGTACTCACAGATACGCAGTATTTT,CASSDLVLTDTQYF
-,TRBV6-5,TRBJ1-2,-,TGTGCCAGCAGTTACAGGGAGACCTATGGCTACACCTTC,CASSYRETYGYTF
-,TRBV19,TRBJ2-5,-,TGTGCCAGTAGTTCGGGAAAAGAGACCCAGTACTTC,CASSSGKETQYF
-,TRBV6-1,TRBJ1-1,-,TGTGCCAGCAGCGTACAGATGAACACTGAAGCTTTCTTT,CASSVQMNTEAFF
-,TRBV9,TRBJ2-3,TRBD2,TGTGCCAGCAGCCCGGGGGGGGCTAAAATAGATACGCAGTATTTT,CASSPGGAKIDTQYF
-,TRBV23-1,TRBJ2-3,-,TGCGCCAGCAGGGGGACAATCGGTGTAGATACGCAGTATTTT,CASRGTIGVDTQYF
-,TRBV6-1,TRBJ2-7,-,TGTGCCAGCAGGAGCTCCGGGGACTACGAGCAGTACTTC,CASRSSGDYEQYF
once,TRBV11-2,TRBJ2-2,-,TGTGCCAGCACCCCCACAGGGTCGGCCGGGGAGCTGTTTTTT,CASTPTGSAGELFF
once,TRBV19,TRBJ2-1,TRBD2,TGTGCCAGTAGTACCCCGGGCGGGGGGGGGAATGAGCAGTTCTTC,CASSTPGGGGNEQFF
-,TRBV10-2,TRBJ2-7,TRBD1,TGCGCCAGCAGAGAAGGACAGGGAGAACCCTACGAGCAGTACTTC,CASREGQGEPYEQYF
-,TRBV6-5,TRBJ2-1,TRBD2,TGTGCCAGCAGTCCTAGCGGGGGGGCGGGTAATGAGCAGTTCTTC,CASSPSGGAGNEQFF
-,TRBV19,TRBJ1-1,-,TGTGCCAGTAGTACAGGGTTGAACACTGAAGCTTTCTTT,CASSTGLNTEAFF
-,TRBV5-6,TRBJ2-5,TRBD2,TGTGCCAGCGCTAGCGGGGGGGAAGAGACCCAGTACTTC,CASASGGEETQYF
-,TRBV13,TRBJ2-1,-,TGTGCCAGCAGCGTAGCCGGGGGGCTTCGATACAATGAGCAGTTCTTC,CASSVAGGLRYNEQFF
-,TRBV4-1,TRBJ1-1,-,TGCGCCAGCAGCCAAGATACGGGGGGCTGGACTGAAGCTTTCTTT,CASSQDTGGWTEAFF
-,TRBV7-7,TRBJ2-5,-,TGTGCCAGCAGCTTTTCGACAGGCACCCAAGAGACCCAGTACTTC,CASSFSTGTQETQYF
-,TRBV29-1,TRBJ1-2,-,TGCAGCGTTGAAGGACCAGTACACGGAGCGAACTATGGCTACACCTTC,CSVEGPVHGANYGYTF
-,TRBV7-9,TRBJ1-1,TRBD1,TGTGCCAGCAGCCCCGCCGGGACAGGGGCTTTCTTT,CASSPAGTGAFF
-,TRBV9,TRBJ2-3,TRBD2,TGTGCCAGCAGCCCGAGCGGGGGGGCCGGGACAGATACGCAGTATTTT,CASSPSGGAGTDTQYF
few,TRBV12-5,TRBJ1-1,TRBD1,TGTGCTAGTGGTTTGGCCACCGCCAGGGGGACTGAAGCTTTCTTT,CASGLATARGTEAFF
-,TRBV7-6,TRBJ2-3,TRBD1,TGTGCCAGCAGCAAGACAGGGGATACGCAGTATTTT,CASSKTGDTQYF
-,TRBV15,TRBJ2-7,-,TGTGCCACCAGTAAAGTTAGCTCCTACGAGCAGTACTTC,CATSKVSSYEQYF
-,TRBV11-2,TRBJ2-5,-,TGTGCCAGCAGTACACAAGTGGAGACCCAGTACTTC,CASSTQVETQYF
-,TRBV4-1,TRBJ1-2,-,TGCGCCAGCAGCCAGAACATTGTTTCTAACTATGGCTACACCTTC,CASSQNIVSNYGYTF
-,TRBV7-6,TRBJ1-2,-,TGTGCCAGCAGCTTGGGGGGGACATCCTATGGCTACACCTTC,CASSLGGTSYGYTF
-,TRBV18,TRBJ2-1,TRBD2,TGTGCCAGCTCACCAAGGACTAGCGGGGGGGTAAATGAGCAGTTCTTC,CASSPRTSGGVNEQFF
-,TRBV27,TRBJ2-1,TRBD1,TGTGCCAGCAGTTCCTTAGGGACAGGATCAGTGAGTGAGCAGTTCTTC,CASSSLGTGSVSEQFF
-,TRBV4-1,TRBJ2-5,TRBD1,TGCGCCAGCAGCCAGACAGGGACCCAAGAGACCCAGTACTTC,CASSQTGTQETQYF
-,TRBV6-1,TRBJ2-6,-,TGTGCCAGCAGGGCTTCTGGGGCCAACGTCCTGACTTTC,CASRASGANVLTF
-,TRBV19,TRBJ2-2,TRBD1,TGTGCCAGTAGCCGGACAGGGAACACCGGGGAGCTGTTTTTT,CASSRTGNTGELFF
-,TRBV19,TRBJ1-1,-,TGTGCCAGTACCCCCGACCCGGAGGGGTTGAACACTGAAGCTTTCTTT,CASTPDPEGLNTEAFF
-,TRBV12-5,TRBJ2-6,TRBD1,TGTGCTAGTGGTTTGGTACCCCGGGACAGGGGGCGCCCTGGGGCCAACGTCCTGACTTTC,CASGLVPRDRGRPGANVLTF
-,TRBV5-4,TRBJ1-1,-,TGTGCCAGCAGCCGTAGGGGGTCCTACACTGAAGCTTTCTTT,CASSRRGSYTEAFF
-,TRBV23-1,TRBJ2-4,-,TGCGCCAGCAGTCAATCCCCAGGAGGGAAAGTCAAAAACATTCAGTACTTC,CASSQSPGGKVKNIQYF
many,TRBV2,TRBJ2-1,TRBD2,TGTGCCAGCACCGAACCCGGGACTAGCGCTTACAATGAGCAGTTCTTC,CASTEPGTSAYNEQFF
-,TRBV28,TRBJ1-4,TRBD1,TGTGCCAGCAGTCCCGGGACAGCCGCAACTAATGAAAAACTGTTTTTT,CASSPGTAATNEKLFF
-,TRBV15,TRBJ2-2,-,TGTGCCACCAGCAGAGAGCCGGGATTCGGGGAGCTGTTTTTT,CATSREPGFGELFF
-,TRBV19,TRBJ2-3,-,TGTGCCACCTCAAGGACATCCAGCACAGATACGCAGTATTTT,CATSRTSSTDTQYF